This T cell receptor beta chain was observed in a study of shared clonotypes between healthy human individuals. Whole-study results and caveats: All-four-donor shared clonotypes had higher generation probabilities than non-shared clonotypes did. Represented diversity (both genetic and exposure-history) was limited by the small number of donors. Around 5% was the fraction of naive CD4 clonotypes found shared across a handful of donors.

Germline values: CDR1 SGHNT, CDR2 YYREEE (reference sequence). CDR3 length: 13 amino acids. Trimming removed 3 bases from V and 5 bases from J, with 11 bases in between. In the case of this clone: Its specificity is unknown.

Terminally differentiated effector memory CD45RA+ cells were excluded by CCR7 positive selection of CD45RO-negative cells. The study drew all its donors from Caucasian adults living in Nashville, Tennessee. Clones were sequenced by immunoSEQ multiplex PCR, and TCRdb holds only the in-frame ones, with some missing. The sample records around 550,000 clones, approximately 95% being singletons. The sample comprised naive CD8+ T cells sorted from blood. J is TRBJ2-5 and V is TRBV5-4, with TRBD2 as a possible D gene (6 bases). This receptor was identified in a woman younger than 45 in good health. This CDR3 is CASSWEDYETQYF. The DNA for the CDR3 is TGTGCCAGCAGCTGGGAGGACTATGAGACCCAGTACTTC. The whole variable domain, remainder taken from reference TRBV5-4 and TRBJ2-5, is ETGVTQSPTHLIKTRGQQVTLRCSSQSGHNTVSWYQQALGQGPQFIFQYYREEENGRGNFPPRFSGLQFPNYSSELNVNALELDDSALYLCASSWEDYETQYFGPGTRLLVL.